A selection of T cell receptor beta chains follows, all from one sample in a study of tumor and adjacent non-tumor tissue in lung cancer. TCRdb re-analysed the multiplex PCR reads in MiXCR, keeping a single row per CDR3 protein. The repertoire holds 77,000 or so distinct CDR3 sequences, with over 70% as singletons. The sample consisted of lung tumor tissue. The receptors originated from a woman aged 45-65 years with non-small cell lung cancer. Both conserved end residues are part of each CDR3. D genes are given only for firm matches. Clone size is not always given. Where it is, it says once, few, many or a class for expanded clones.

cdr3_aa cdr3_nt clone_size v_call cdr3_length j_call d_call
CASSLETDYNSPLHF TGTGCCAGCAGCTTAGAGACAGATTATAATTCACCCCTCCACTTT medium-sized TRBV11-2 15 TRBJ1-6 NA
CASSSTCYEQFF TGTGCCAGCAGCTCGACATGCTACGAGCAGTTCTTC NA TRBV5-6 12 TRBJ2-1 NA
CASSFHRDGTYEQYF TGTGCCAGCAGTTTCCACCGGGACGGGACCTACGAGCAGTACTTC many TRBV28 15 TRBJ2-7 NA
CNAGRTSGSGEQFF TGCAATGCCGGAAGGACTAGCGGGAGTGGTGAGCAGTTCTTC NA TRBV20-1 14 TRBJ2-1 TRBD2
CTSSLGTDTAGYEQYF TGTACCAGCAGCTTAGGGACTGACACCGCGGGCTACGAGCAGTACTTC NA TRBV7-8 16 TRBJ2-7 NA
CAGSLLVLGTEVFF TGTGCCGGCAGCTTGCTAGTGCTGGGAACTGAAGTTTTCTTT NA TRBV11-2 14 TRBJ1-1 NA
CGVTDRGIYQPQHF TGCGGCGTAACTGACAGGGGAATCTATCAGCCCCAGCATTTT NA TRBV29-1 14 TRBJ1-5 TRBD1
CANRSGFSLSGANVLTF TGTGCCAACAGATCTGGCTTCTCCCTCTCTGGGGCCAACGTCCTGACTTTC NA TRBV2 17 TRBJ2-6 NA
CASSLDGTTDNSPLHF TGCGCCAGCAGCTTGGACGGTACTACAGATAATTCACCCCTCCACTTT NA TRBV5-1 16 TRBJ1-6 NA
CTSNFHGDYEQYF TGTACCAGCAATTTCCACGGGGACTACGAGCAGTACTTC NA TRBV12-3/TRBV12-4 13 TRBJ2-7 NA
CRVGWREGKQYF TGCAGGGTTGGCTGGCGGGAAGGCAAGCAGTACTTC NA TRBV29-1 12 TRBJ2-7 NA
CASNLDGTSGFYEQHF TGTGCTAGCAACTTAGATGGGACTAGCGGATTTTACGAACAGCACTTC NA TRBV11-3 16 TRBJ2-7 TRBD2
CTSIVGPPNYGYTF TGCACCAGCATAGTGGGTCCCCCCAACTATGGCTACACCTTC NA TRBV4-1 14 TRBJ1-2 NA
CSANPTSLNTGELFF TGCAGTGCTAACCCTACCAGTCTAAACACCGGGGAGCTGTTTTTT NA TRBV20-1 15 TRBJ2-2 NA
CTTSDPGTNTGELFF TGTACCACCAGTGATCCTGGAACGAATACCGGGGAGCTGTTTTTT NA TRBV24-1 15 TRBJ2-2 NA
CSVEENRRGYTF TGCAGTGTTGAAGAGAACAGGAGAGGCTACACCTTC NA TRBV29-1 12 TRBJ1-2 NA
CACSSTGTQETQYF TGTGCCTGCAGCTCTACGGGTACTCAAGAGACCCAGTACTTC once TRBV5-4 14 TRBJ2-5 NA
CASRSDQGVETQYF TGTGCCAGCCGCTCAGATCAGGGTGTAGAGACCCAGTACTTC NA TRBV11-2 14 TRBJ2-5 NA
CARSYSHERVLEQFF TGTGCCAGAAGTTACTCGCACGAGCGGGTCCTTGAGCAGTTCTTC NA TRBV6-5 15 TRBJ2-1 NA
CASTPYKAEETQYF TGTGCCAGTACTCCCTACAAGGCCGAAGAGACCCAGTACTTC NA TRBV12-3/TRBV12-4 14 TRBJ2-5 NA
CASSRRTWDGTQYF TGTGCCAGCAGTCGAAGGACATGGGATGGTACGCAGTATTTT NA TRBV12-3/TRBV12-4 14 TRBJ2-3 NA
CASSESISLTQHF TGCGCTAGCAGTGAGTCGATCTCCCTGACCCAGCATTTT NA TRBV10-2 13 TRBJ1-5 NA
CASNQDHTSNQPQHF TGTGCCAGCAACCAAGACCACACTAGCAATCAGCCCCAACATTTT NA TRBV4-2 15 TRBJ1-5 NA
CTSSLSAPSYEQYF TGCACCAGCAGCTTGTCAGCGCCTTCCTATGAGCAGTACTTC NA TRBV5-1 14 TRBJ2-7 NA
CSVRGRLDMQYF TGCAGTGTTAGAGGACGGTTAGATATGCAGTATTTT NA TRBV20-1 12 TRBJ2-3 NA
CVSSSTGKGAIQYF TGTGTCAGCAGCTCAACAGGGAAAGGGGCCATTCAGTACTTC NA TRBV11-3 14 TRBJ2-4 NA